This note documents a single TCR beta chain sequence. These data are taken from a study of CD8 T cells in Susac syndrome. V was trimmed by 0 bases and J by 3 bases, leaving 6 bases between them. The germline V gene encodes CDR1 SEHNR and CDR2 FQNEAQ (reference sequence). This CDR3 spans 14 amino acids. TEMRA cells were FACS-enriched, while CD8+ and CD4+ T cells were negatively isolated. Random hexamers served to reverse transcribe about 0.45 to 1 ug RNA. TCRdb reanalysed the immunoSEQ multiplex PCR reads using MiXCR and keeps one entry per CDR3 protein. The sample has 180,000 or so distinct CDR3 sequences, 90% to 95% seen once.

The chain is built from TRBV7-9 and TRBJ2-1, with D unresolved. Sequencing was done on a sample of CD4+ T cells from PBMCs. The clonotype comes from a human donor in good health. The DNA of the CDR3 is TGTGCCAGCAGCTTAGCGGTCGACTACAATGAGCAGTTCTTC. It encodes CASSLAVDYNEQFF. The whole variable domain, remainder taken from reference TRBV7-9 and TRBJ2-1, is DTGVSQNPRHKITKRGQNVTFRCDPISEHNRLYWYRQTLGQGPEFLTYFQNEAQLEKSRLLSDRFSAERPKGSFSTLEIQRTEQGDSAMYLCASSLAVDYNEQFFGPGTRLTVL.